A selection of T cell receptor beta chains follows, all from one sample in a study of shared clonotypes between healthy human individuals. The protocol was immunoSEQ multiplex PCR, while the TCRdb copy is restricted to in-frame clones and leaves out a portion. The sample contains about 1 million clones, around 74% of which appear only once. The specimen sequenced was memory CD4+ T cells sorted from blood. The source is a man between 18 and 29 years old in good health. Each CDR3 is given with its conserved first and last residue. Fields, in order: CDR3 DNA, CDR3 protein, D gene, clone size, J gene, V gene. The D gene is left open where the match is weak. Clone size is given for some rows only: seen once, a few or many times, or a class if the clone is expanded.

DNA: TGTGCCAGCTCACCGAGACCGTTGGGACAGGGGTCCTACGAGCAGTACTTC; CDR3: CASSPRPLGQGSYEQYF; D: TRBD1; size: -; J: TRBJ2-7; V: TRBV18
DNA: TGTGCCAGCAGTTACTCGGCGGCCACGGGAAACACCATATATTTT; CDR3: CASSYSAATGNTIYF; D: -; size: -; J: TRBJ1-3; V: TRBV6-5
DNA: TGTGCCAGCAGGAAGGACCCGTGGAACACTGAAGCTTTCTTT; CDR3: CASRKDPWNTEAFF; D: -; size: -; J: TRBJ1-1; V: TRBV6-1
DNA: TGCGCCAGCAGCGAAGCGGGATACACAGATACGCAGTATTTT; CDR3: CASSEAGYTDTQYF; D: TRBD2; size: -; J: TRBJ2-3; V: TRBV5-1
DNA: TGTGCCAGCAGCTCCGAGCGGGGATCACTATACAATGAGCAGTTCTTC; CDR3: CASSSERGSLYNEQFF; D: TRBD2; size: -; J: TRBJ2-1; V: TRBV5-4
DNA: TGTGCCAGCAGCTTGGAGGACAGGTCCACTGAAGCTTTCTTT; CDR3: CASSLEDRSTEAFF; D: TRBD1; size: -; J: TRBJ1-1; V: TRBV5-4
DNA: TGTGCCAGCAGCTCAACAGGGGGCGCAGAAGCCAAAAACATTCAGTACTTC; CDR3: CASSSTGGAEAKNIQYF; D: TRBD1; size: -; J: TRBJ2-4; V: TRBV5-4
DNA: TGTGCTAGCGCGGGGGGCCAGTACAATGAGCAGTTCTTC; CDR3: CASAGGQYNEQFF; D: TRBD2; size: many; J: TRBJ2-1; V: TRBV12-5
DNA: TGTGCCAGCAGTGAAGCACCTTATGGGTCACCCCTCCACTTT; CDR3: CASSEAPYGSPLHF; D: -; size: -; J: TRBJ1-6; V: TRBV6-1
DNA: TGTGCCAGCAGTTTGAGGGGGCCAAATTCACCCCTCCACTTT; CDR3: CASSLRGPNSPLHF; D: TRBD1; size: -; J: TRBJ1-6; V: TRBV28
DNA: TGTGCCAGCTCACCATTTACTAGCGGGAACACAGATACGCAGTATTTT; CDR3: CASSPFTSGNTDTQYF; D: TRBD2; size: -; J: TRBJ2-3; V: TRBV18
DNA: TGTGCCAGCAGCACCCGGACAGCGAACACTGAAGCTTTCTTT; CDR3: CASSTRTANTEAFF; D: -; size: few; J: TRBJ1-1; V: TRBV5-4
DNA: TGTGCCAGTAGTTCCGACACTTATAGCAATCAGCCCCAGCATTTT; CDR3: CASSSDTYSNQPQHF; D: -; size: -; J: TRBJ1-5; V: TRBV19
DNA: TGTGCCAGCAGCCATAATTTAGCGGGAGGGCCGGAGACCCAGTACTTC; CDR3: CASSHNLAGGPETQYF; D: TRBD2; size: -; J: TRBJ2-5; V: TRBV7-9
DNA: TGTGCCAGCTCAGCGGGACAGCAAGAGACCCAGTACTTC; CDR3: CASSAGQQETQYF; D: -; size: -; J: TRBJ2-5; V: TRBV18
DNA: TGCGCCAGCAGTCACCCCCTACCCGGACAGGGACGATCTGGGGCCAACGTCCTGACTTTC; CDR3: CASSHPLPGQGRSGANVLTF; D: TRBD1; size: -; J: TRBJ2-6; V: TRBV23-1
DNA: TGCGCCAGCAGCTCTAGCGGGGAAGTCTACGAGCAGTACTTC; CDR3: CASSSSGEVYEQYF; D: TRBD2; size: -; J: TRBJ2-7; V: TRBV5-1
DNA: TGCGCCAGCAGTGAAGGGGGCTCCTATGGCTACACCTTC; CDR3: CASSEGGSYGYTF; D: TRBD1; size: few; J: TRBJ1-2; V: TRBV10-1
DNA: TGTGCCAGCAGTTTGGCGGGACAGGGCGGTTCACCCCTCCACTTT; CDR3: CASSLAGQGGSPLHF; D: TRBD1; size: -; J: TRBJ1-6; V: TRBV6-5
DNA: TGTGCCAGCAGTGGAGGGCAGGGGGAGACCCAGTACTTC; CDR3: CASSGGQGETQYF; D: -; size: many; J: TRBJ2-5; V: TRBV2